This T cell receptor (beta chain) was recovered during a study of blood T cell repertoires in COVID-19. Germline V lookup: CDR1 SGHNT, CDR2 YYREEE (reference sequence). The CDR3 extends over 16 amino acids. The V and J ends lost 2 bases and 3 bases respectively, with 12 bases between them. Profiling relied on immunoSEQ multiplex PCR, and the TCRdb table lists in-frame clones only, not all of them. The table lists over 300,000 clones, 70% to 90% of them singletons. The sample consisted of PBMCs or T cells enriched from blood (not recorded which). This sequence originates from a man in his thirties or forties who had recovered from COVID-19. The genes are TRBV5-4 and TRBJ2-6, with D maybe TRBD1 (6 bases). CDR3 protein: CASSFGTGYGANVLTF. In DNA, the CDR3 is TGTGCCAGCAGCTTTGGAACAGGGTATGGGGCCAACGTCCTGACTTTC. Combining the CDR3 with reference TRBV5-4 and TRBJ2-6 gives the whole variable domain ETGVTQSPTHLIKTRGQQVTLRCSSQSGHNTVSWYQQALGQGPQFIFQYYREEENGRGNFPPRFSGLQFPNYSSELNVNALELDDSALYLCASSFGTGYGANVLTFGAGSRLTVL.